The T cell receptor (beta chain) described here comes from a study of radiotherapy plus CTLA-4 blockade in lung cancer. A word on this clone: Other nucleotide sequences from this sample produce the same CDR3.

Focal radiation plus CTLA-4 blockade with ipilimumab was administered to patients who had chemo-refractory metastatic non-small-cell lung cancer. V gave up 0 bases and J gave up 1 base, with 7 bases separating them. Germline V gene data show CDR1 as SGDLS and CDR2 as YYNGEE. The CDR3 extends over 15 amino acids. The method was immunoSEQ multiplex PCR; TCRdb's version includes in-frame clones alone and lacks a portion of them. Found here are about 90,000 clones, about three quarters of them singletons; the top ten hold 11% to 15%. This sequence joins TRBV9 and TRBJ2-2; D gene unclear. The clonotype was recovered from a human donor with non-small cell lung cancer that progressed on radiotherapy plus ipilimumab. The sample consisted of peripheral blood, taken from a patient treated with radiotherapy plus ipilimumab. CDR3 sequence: CASSVGTVNTGELFF. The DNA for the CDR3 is TGTGCCAGCAGCGTAGGGACGGTGAACACCGGGGAGCTGTTTTTT.